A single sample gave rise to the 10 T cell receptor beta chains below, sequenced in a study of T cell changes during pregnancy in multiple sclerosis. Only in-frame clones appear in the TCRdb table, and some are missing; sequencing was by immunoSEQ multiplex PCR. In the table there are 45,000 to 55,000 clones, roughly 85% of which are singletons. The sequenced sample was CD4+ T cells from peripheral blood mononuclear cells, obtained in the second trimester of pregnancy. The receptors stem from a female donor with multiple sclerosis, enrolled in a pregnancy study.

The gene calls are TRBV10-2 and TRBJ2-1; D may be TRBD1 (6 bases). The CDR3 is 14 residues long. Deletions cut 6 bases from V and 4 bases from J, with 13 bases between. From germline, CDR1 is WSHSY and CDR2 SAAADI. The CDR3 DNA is TGCGCCAGCAGCGGGACACTAGTTTACAATGAGCAGTTCTTC. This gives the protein CASSGTLVYNEQFF.

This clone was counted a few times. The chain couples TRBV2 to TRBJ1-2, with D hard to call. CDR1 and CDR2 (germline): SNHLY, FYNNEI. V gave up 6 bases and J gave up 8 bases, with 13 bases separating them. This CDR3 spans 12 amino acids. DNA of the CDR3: TGTGCCAGCAGCACGATGCAACGGGGCTACACCTTC. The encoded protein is CASSTMQRGYTF. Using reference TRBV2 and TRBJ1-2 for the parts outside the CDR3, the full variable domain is EPEVTQTPSHQVTQMGQEVILRCVPISNHLYFYWYRQILGQKVEFLVSFYNNEISEKSEIFDDQFSVERPDGSNFTLKIRSTKLEDSAMYFCASSTMQRGYTFGSGTRLTVV.

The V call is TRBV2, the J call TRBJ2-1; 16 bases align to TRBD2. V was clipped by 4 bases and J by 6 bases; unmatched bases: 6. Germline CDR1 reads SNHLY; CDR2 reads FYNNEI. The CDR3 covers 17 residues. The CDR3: CASSAGTSGRAANEQFF. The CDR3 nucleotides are TGTGCCAGCAGTGCCGGGACTAGCGGGAGGGCCGCCAATGAGCAGTTCTTC. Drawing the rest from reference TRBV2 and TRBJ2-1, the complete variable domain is EPEVTQTPSHQVTQMGQEVILRCVPISNHLYFYWYRQILGQKVEFLVSFYNNEISEKSEIFDDQFSVERPDGSNFTLKIRSTKLEDSAMYFCASSAGTSGRAANEQFFGPGTRLTVL.

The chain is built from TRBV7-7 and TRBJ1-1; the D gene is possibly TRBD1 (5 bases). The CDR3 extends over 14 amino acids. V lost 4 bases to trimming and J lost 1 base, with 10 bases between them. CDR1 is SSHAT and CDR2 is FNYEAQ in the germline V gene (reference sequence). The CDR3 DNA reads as TGTGCCAGCAGCTCTCGGGGGACGAACACTGAAGCTTTCTTT. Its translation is CASSSRGTNTEAFF.

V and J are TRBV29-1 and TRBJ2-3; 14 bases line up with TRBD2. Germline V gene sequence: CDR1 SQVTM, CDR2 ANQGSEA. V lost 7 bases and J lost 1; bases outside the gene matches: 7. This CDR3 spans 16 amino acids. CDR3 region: CSAPSGLAGGTDTQYF. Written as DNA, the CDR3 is TGCAGCGCCCCATCGGGACTAGCGGGAGGCACAGATACGCAGTATTTT.

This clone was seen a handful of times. DNA for the CDR3: TGTGCCAGCAGCCTAAACAGGGGGCGAGCCGGGGAGCTGTTTTTT. It encodes CASSLNRGRAGELFF. This sequence joins TRBV6-1 and TRBJ2-2, with 9 bases fitting TRBD1. J gave up 6 bases and V 6 bases, and 8 bases lay outside the gene matches. CDR3 length: 15 residues. Germline values: CDR1 MNHNS, CDR2 SASEGT.

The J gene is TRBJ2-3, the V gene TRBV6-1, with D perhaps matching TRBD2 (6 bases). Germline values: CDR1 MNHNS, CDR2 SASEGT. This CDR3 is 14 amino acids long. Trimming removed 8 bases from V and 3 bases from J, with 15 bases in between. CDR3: CASRVFRGTDTQYF. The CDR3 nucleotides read TGTGCCAGCCGGGTCTTCCGGGGGACAGATACGCAGTATTTT.

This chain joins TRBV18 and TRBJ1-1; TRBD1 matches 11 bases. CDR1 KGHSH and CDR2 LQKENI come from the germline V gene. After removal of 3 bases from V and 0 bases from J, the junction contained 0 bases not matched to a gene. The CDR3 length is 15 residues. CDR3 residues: CASSPGQGVNTEAFF. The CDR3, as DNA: TGTGCCAGCTCACCGGGACAGGGGGTGAACACTGAAGCTTTCTTT.

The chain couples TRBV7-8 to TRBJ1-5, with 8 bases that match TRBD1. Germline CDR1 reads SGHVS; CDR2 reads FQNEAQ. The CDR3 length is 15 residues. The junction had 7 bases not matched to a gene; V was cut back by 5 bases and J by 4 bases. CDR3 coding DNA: TGTGCCAGCAGCCAAGCCCAGGGGGCGAATCAGCCCCAGCATTTT. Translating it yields CASSQAQGANQPQHF.

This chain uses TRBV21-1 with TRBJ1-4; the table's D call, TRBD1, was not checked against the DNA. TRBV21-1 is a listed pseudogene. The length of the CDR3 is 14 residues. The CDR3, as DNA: TGTGCCAGCAGTAGGGGACACGTTAATGAAAAACTGTTTTTT. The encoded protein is CASSRGHVNEKLFF.